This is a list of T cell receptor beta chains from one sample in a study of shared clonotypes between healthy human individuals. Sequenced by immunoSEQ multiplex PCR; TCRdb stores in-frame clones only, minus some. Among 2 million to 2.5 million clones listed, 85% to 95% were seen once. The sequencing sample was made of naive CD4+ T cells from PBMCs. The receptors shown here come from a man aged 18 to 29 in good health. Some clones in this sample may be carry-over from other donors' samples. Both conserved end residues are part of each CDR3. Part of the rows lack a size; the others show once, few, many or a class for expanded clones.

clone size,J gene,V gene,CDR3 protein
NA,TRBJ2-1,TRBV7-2,CASSLVAGGPGSYNEQFF
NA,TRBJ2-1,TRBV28,CASRRLAGNEQFF
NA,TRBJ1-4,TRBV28,CASSSRGGLGEKLFF
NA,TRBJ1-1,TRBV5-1,CASSGTGGKTEAFF
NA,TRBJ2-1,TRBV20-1,CSARDRNEQFF
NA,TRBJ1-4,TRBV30,CAWSRSVNEKLFF
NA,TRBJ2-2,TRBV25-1,CASSPLGRWDTGELFF
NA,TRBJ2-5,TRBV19,CASRPRGHQETQYF
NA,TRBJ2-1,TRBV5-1,CASSPEGLAGAQQFF
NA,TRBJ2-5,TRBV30,CAWSVGTGLQETQYF
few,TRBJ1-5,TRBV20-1,CSARSGPQHF
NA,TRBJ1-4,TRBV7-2,CASSLGSLATNEKLFF
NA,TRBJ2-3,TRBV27,CASSPTGEREWYF
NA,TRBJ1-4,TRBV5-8,CASSRTQSGEKLFF
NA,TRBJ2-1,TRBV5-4,CASSPPPGLVSNEQFF
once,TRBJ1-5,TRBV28,CASSFGGAPSQPQHF
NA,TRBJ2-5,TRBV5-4,CASSLNSGAQETQYF
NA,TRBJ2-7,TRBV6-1,CASSAGTSLYEQYF
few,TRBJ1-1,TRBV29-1,CSVGRDRGYSEAFF
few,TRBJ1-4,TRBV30,CAWGRARNEKLFF
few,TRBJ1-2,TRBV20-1,CSAIQDYGYTF
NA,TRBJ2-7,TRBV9,CASSPGTGGPLSYEQYF
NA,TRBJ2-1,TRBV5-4,CASSLARNEQFF
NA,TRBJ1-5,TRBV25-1,CASSEYKGNQPQHF
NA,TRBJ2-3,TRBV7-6,CASSRPRLADTDTQYF
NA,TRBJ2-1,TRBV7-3,CASSLMPPGLVVSEQFF
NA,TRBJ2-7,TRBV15,CATSRVSGTFSYEQYF
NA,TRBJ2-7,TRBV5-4,CASSPGGSYEQYF
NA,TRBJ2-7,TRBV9,CASGGGPYEQYF